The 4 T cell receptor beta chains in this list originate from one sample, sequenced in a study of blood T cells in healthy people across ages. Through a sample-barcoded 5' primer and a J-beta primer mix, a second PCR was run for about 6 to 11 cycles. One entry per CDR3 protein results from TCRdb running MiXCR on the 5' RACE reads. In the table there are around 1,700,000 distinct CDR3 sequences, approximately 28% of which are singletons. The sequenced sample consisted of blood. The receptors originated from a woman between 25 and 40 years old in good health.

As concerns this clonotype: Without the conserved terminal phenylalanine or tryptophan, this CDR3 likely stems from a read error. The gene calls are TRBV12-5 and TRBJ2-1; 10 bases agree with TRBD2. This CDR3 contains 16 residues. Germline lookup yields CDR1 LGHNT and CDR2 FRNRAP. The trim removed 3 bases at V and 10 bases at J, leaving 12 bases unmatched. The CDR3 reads CASGFQIAGGLLEQFV. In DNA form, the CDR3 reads TGTGCTAGTGGTTTCCAGATAGCGGGAGGCCTTTTGGAGCAGTTCGTC.

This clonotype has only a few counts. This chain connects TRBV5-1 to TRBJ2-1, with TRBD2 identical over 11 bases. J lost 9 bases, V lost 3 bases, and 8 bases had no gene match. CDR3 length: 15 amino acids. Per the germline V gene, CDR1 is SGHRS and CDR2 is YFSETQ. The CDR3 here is CASSSSTSGKGEQFF. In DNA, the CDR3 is TGCGCCAGCAGCTCGTCGACTAGCGGGAAGGGTGAGCAGTTCTTC.

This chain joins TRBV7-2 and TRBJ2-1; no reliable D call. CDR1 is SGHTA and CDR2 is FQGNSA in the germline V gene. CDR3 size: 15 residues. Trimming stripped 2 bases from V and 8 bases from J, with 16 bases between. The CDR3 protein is CASSLSSARSDEQFF. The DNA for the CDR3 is TGTGCCAGCAGCTTATCGAGCGCTAGGTCAGATGAGCAGTTCTTC.

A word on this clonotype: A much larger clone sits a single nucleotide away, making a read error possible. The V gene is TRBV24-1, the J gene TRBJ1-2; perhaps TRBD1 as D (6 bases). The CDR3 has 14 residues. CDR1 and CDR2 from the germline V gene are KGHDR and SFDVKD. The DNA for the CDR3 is TGTGCCACCAGTGATTCCGGGACAACCTATGGCCACACCTTC. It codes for CATSDSGTTYGHTF.